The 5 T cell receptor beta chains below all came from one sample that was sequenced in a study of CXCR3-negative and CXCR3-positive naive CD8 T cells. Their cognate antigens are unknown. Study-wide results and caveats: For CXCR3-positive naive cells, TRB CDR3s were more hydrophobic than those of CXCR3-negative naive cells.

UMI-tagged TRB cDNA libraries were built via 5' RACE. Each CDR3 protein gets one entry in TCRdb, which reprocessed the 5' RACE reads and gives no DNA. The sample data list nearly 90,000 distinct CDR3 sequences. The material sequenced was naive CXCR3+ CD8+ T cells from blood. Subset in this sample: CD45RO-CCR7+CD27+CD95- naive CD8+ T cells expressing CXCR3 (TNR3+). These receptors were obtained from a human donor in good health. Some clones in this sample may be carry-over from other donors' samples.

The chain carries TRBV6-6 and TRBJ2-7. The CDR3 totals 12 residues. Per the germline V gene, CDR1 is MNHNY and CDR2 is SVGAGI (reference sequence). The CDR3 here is CASSYSQAIWYF.

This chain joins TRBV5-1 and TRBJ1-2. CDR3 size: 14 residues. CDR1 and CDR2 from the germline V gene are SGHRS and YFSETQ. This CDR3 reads CASSGTADIYGYTF.

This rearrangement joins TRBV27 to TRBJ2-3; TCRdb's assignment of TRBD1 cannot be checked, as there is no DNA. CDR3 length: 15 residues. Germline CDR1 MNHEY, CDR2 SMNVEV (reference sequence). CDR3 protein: CASSFTGGAVDTQYF.

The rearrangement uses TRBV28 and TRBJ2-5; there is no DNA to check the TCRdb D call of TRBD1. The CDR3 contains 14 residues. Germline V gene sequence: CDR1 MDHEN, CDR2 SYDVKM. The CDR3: CASSSTGIQETQYF.

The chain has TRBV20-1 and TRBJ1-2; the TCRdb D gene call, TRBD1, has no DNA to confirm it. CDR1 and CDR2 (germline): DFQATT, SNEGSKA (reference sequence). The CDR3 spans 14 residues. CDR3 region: CSARPGDVKPGYTF.